The table lists the clone carrying this TCR beta chain with a few counts. Its antigen is not known. The CDR3 runs to 13 residues. From germline, CDR1 is MGHRA and CDR2 YSYEKL. Trimming took 4 bases from V and 5 from J, leaving 11 bases between them. This sample stems from a study of blood T cells in healthy people across ages. The study, taken as a whole, reports: Unknown CMV status may confound age-related changes in expanded clones. The study found more naive CD4+ cells and higher diversity in long-lived than aged donors.

Per sample, no less than 5.5 micrograms of total RNA were extracted. It was with a sample-barcoded 5' primer and a J-beta primer mix that a second PCR of about 7 to 12 cycles was run. Every cDNA molecule carried a tag from a template-switch adaptor bearing 12 random nucleotides. TCRdb used MiXCR to reprocess the 5' RACE reads, holding one entry per CDR3 protein. Among roughly 1,700,000 distinct CDR3 sequences listed, 28% were seen once. The receptor's source is a woman aged 25 to 39 in good health. This chain connects TRBV4-1 to TRBJ1-1, with D unclear. Source material: blood. CDR3 protein: CASSRRLGTEAFF. DNA of the CDR3: TGCGCCAGCAGCCGACGATTGGGAACTGAAGCTTTCTTT.